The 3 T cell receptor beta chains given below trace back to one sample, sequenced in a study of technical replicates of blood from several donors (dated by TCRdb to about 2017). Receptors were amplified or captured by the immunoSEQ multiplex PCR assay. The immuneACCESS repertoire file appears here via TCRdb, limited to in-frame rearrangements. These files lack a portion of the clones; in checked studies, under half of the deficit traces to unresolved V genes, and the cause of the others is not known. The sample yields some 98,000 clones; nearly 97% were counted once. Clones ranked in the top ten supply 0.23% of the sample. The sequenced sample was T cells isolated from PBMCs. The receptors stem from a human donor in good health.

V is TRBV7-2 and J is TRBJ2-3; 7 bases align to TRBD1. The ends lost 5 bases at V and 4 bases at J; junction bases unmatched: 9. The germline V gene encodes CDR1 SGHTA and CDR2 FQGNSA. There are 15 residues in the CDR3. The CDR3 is CASSPRTGASDTQYF. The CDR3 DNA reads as TGTGCCAGCAGCCCCCGGACAGGAGCCTCAGATACGCAGTATTTT.

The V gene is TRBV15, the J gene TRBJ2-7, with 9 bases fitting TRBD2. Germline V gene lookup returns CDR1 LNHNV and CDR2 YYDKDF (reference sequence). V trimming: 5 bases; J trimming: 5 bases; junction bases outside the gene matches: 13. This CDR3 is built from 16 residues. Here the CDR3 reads CATSPGQTIAGDEQYF. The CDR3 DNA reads TGTGCCACCAGCCCCGGACAGACTATAGCGGGAGACGAGCAGTACTTC.

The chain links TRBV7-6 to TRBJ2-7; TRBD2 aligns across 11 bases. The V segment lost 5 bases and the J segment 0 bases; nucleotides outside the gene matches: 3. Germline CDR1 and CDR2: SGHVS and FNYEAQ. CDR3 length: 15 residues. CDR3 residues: CASSTSGSFSYEQYF. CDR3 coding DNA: TGTGCCAGCAGCACTAGCGGGAGCTTCTCCTACGAGCAGTACTTC.